The 18 T cell receptor beta chains presented below share a single source sample, sequenced in a study of T cells in Graves' hyperthyroidism and ophthalmopathy. RNA transcripts served as the template for amplifying TCR beta CDR3 regions. The TCR CDR3 first-round RT-PCR relied on the HTBI primer set. Each CDR3 protein gets one entry after TCRdb re-called the multiplex PCR reads with MiXCR. Of about 600,000 distinct CDR3 sequences listed, approximately 15% are singletons. Sequenced input: blood. The origin of the receptors is a woman aged 18-29 years with Graves' ophthalmopathy.

This clonotype was seen ten or more times. The chain links TRBV5-1 to TRBJ2-5; D not certain. CDR3 size: 11 residues. Germline V gene sequence: CDR1 SGHRS, CDR2 YFSETQ. V was trimmed by 5 bases and J by 0 bases, leaving 2 bases between them. CDR3 DNA sequence: TGCGCCAGCAGATACCAAGAGACCCAGTACTTC. Its translation is CASRYQETQYF.

In this sample, this clonotype turned up many times. The gene calls are TRBV11-3 and TRBJ2-3, with 9 bases fitting TRBD2. After removal of 1 base from V and 8 bases from J, the junction contained 10 bases not matched to a gene. There are 16 residues in the CDR3. From germline, CDR1 is SGHNT and CDR2 YENEEA. The CDR3: CASSLGIAGDIGTQYF. The DNA for the CDR3 is TGTGCCAGCAGCTTAGGTATAGCGGGAGATATAGGTACGCAGTATTTT.

The chain links TRBV5-1 to TRBJ1-2, with D tentatively TRBD1 (5 bases). V lost 4 bases, J lost 0 bases, and 13 bases lay in between. The germline gives CDR1 SGHRS, CDR2 YFSETQ. The CDR3 is made up of 15 amino acids. The CDR3 sequence: CASSASGASNYGYTF. The CDR3 coding sequence is TGCGCCAGCAGCGCGTCTGGGGCTTCTAACTATGGCTACACCTTC.

The chain combines TRBV6-1 with TRBJ2-7, with TRBD1 matching 10 bases. This CDR3 spans 14 amino acids. From germline, CDR1 is MNHNS and CDR2 SASEGT. The ends lost 5 bases at V and 5 bases at J; junction bases unmatched: 6. As DNA, the CDR3 is TGTGCCAGCAGTCCCGGACAGGGGGATAACGAGCAGTACTTC. It encodes CASSPGQGDNEQYF.

This clonotype has just a few counts. The chain has TRBV7-3 and TRBJ1-1; D might be TRBD1 (5 bases). CDR3 length equals 15 residues. Deletions cut 2 bases from V and 6 bases from J, with 16 bases between. Looked up from germline, CDR1 is SGHTA and CDR2 is FQGTGA. The CDR3 spells CASSLYPAGIAEAFF. The DNA of the CDR3 is TGTGCCAGCAGCTTATACCCGGCAGGGATCGCTGAAGCTTTCTTT. Full variable domain (rest looked up from reference TRBV7-3 and TRBJ1-1): GAGVSQTPSNKVTEKGKYVELRCDPISGHTALYWYRQSLGQGPEFLIYFQGTGAADDSGLPNDRFFAVRPEGSVSTLKIQRTERGDSAVYLCASSLYPAGIAEAFFGQGTRLTVV.

This clonotype was seen at least ten times. V usage is TRBV12-3 or TRBV12-4 and J usage is TRBJ2-7, with D unresolved. With 2 bases removed from V and 6 bases from J, the gap between germline ends came to 11 bases. The CDR3 has 13 residues. CDR3 amino acids: CASSLYGSGEQYF. CDR3 coding DNA: TGTGCCAGCAGTTTATATGGGTCTGGCGAGCAGTACTTC.

This chain joins TRBV6-1 and TRBJ2-2; no firm D call. The V gene's germline CDR1 is MNHNS and CDR2 SASEGT. This CDR3 contains 15 residues. V was cut by 3 bases and J by 6 bases, with 14 bases left in between. The CDR3 loop is CASSEYRVGAGELFF. The CDR3 region has the DNA TGTGCCAGCAGTGAGTACAGAGTAGGAGCCGGGGAGCTGTTTTTT.

Details on this clonotype: A much more abundant neighbour one base away suggests this may be a read error. This chain links TRBV2 with TRBJ1-1, with 7 bases identical to TRBD1. Per germline, CDR1 SNHLY and CDR2 FYNNEI. V was clipped by 2 bases and J by 1 base; unmatched bases: 4. CDR3 length equals 15 residues. The CDR3 here is CASSEKGQPNTEAFF. The DNA of the CDR3 is TGTGCCAGCAGTGAAAAGGGACAGCCGAACACTGAAGCTTTCTTT. Full variable domain (remainder filled in from reference TRBV2 and TRBJ1-1): EPEVTQTPSHQVTQMGQEVILRCVPISNHLYFYWYRQILGQKVEFLVSFYNNEISEKSEIFDDQFSVERPDGSNFTLKIRSTKLEDSAMYFCASSEKGQPNTEAFFGQGTRLTVV.

This clonotype turned up a few times. V usage is TRBV7-6 and J usage is TRBJ2-7, with D tentatively TRBD2 (6 bases). V was clipped by 5 bases and J by 3 bases, with 17 bases between them. CDR3 length: 15 residues. Germline assignment: CDR1 SGHVS and CDR2 FNYEAQ. The CDR3, as DNA: TGTGCCAGCAGCCGCAGACTAGGGCGGAACTACGAGCAGTACTTC. Translating gives CASSRRLGRNYEQYF.

This clonotype appeared many times. The CDR3 DNA sequence: TGTGCCAGTAGTTCGTCGACAGCGGCAAAGCAGCCCCAGCATTTT. Protein product: CASSSSTAAKQPQHF. The V and J genes are TRBV19 and TRBJ1-5, with a possible D match to TRBD1 (5 bases). CDR1 and CDR2 (germline): LNHDA, SQIVND (reference sequence). The CDR3 has 15 amino acids. V was cut by 5 bases and J by 7 bases, with 18 bases left in between.

The table lists this clonotype with a few counts. The chain couples TRBV4-2 to TRBJ2-3; D call uncertain. The CDR3 has 15 amino acids. Germline CDR1 and CDR2: LGHNA and YNFKEQ. V was cut by 0 bases and J by 2 bases, with 9 bases left in between. The CDR3 here is CASSQDRYPTDTQYF. The CDR3, as DNA: TGTGCCAGCAGCCAAGATCGATATCCCACAGATACGCAGTATTTT.

Concerning this clonotype itself: A much larger clonotype is one base distant, so this may be a read error. The chain combines TRBV20-1 with TRBJ2-2; perhaps TRBD1 as D (6 bases). The germline gives CDR1 DFQATT, CDR2 SNEGSKA (reference sequence). The CDR3 consists of 13 residues. The CDR3 sequence: CSAFRGSTGKLFF. The CDR3, as DNA: TGCAGTGCCTTCAGGGGTAGCACCGGGAAGCTGTTTTTT.

This clonotype was seen ten or more times. The chain couples TRBV11-2 to TRBJ2-7, with D maybe TRBD1 (6 bases). The CDR3 totals 16 residues. Germline V gives CDR1 SGHAT, CDR2 FQNNGV. Trimming took off 4 bases at V and 2 bases at J, with 18 bases between the two ends. This chain's CDR3 is CASSSTMTGVAYEQYF. As DNA, the CDR3 is TGTGCCAGCAGCTCTACGATGACAGGAGTGGCCTACGAGCAGTACTTC.

This clonotype was counted ten times or more. The chain uses TRBV27 and TRBJ2-6; 8 positions agree with TRBD1. From germline, CDR1 is MNHEY and CDR2 SMNVEV (reference sequence). The CDR3 sequence is 17 residues long. J was trimmed by 0 bases and V by 5 bases; bases with no gene match: 6. CDR3 DNA sequence: TGTGCCAGCAGTCCCCGGACAGGGATCTCTGGGGCCAACGTCCTGACTTTC. Translated: CASSPRTGISGANVLTF.

This clonotype has at least ten counts. V gene TRBV2 combines with J gene TRBJ2-1; D is undetermined. The CDR3 is made up of 12 amino acids. Germline V gene sequence: CDR1 SNHLY, CDR2 FYNNEI. Trimming pared 6 bases from V and 7 bases from J, leaving 10 bases between. The CDR3 nucleotides are TGTGCCAGCAGCCCAGGTCGGAATGAGCAGTTCTTC. Its protein product is CASSPGRNEQFF.

The sample holds many counts of this clonotype. The chain has TRBV6-1 and TRBJ2-3; either TRBD1 or TRBD2 may supply D (5 bases each). The CDR3 contains 14 residues. Trimming removed 6 bases from V and 2 bases from J, with 12 bases in between. Germline V lookup: CDR1 MNHNS, CDR2 SASEGT. The CDR3 nucleotides are TGTGCCAGCAGCATTAGGGACCCCACAGATACGCAGTATTTT. Amino acids: CASSIRDPTDTQYF.

This clonotype has a count of ten or more. CDR3 protein: CASVPYSGTDYEQYF. The CDR3 DNA reads TGTGCCAGCGTTCCCTATTCCGGGACAGACTACGAGCAGTACTTC. The chain carries TRBV7-9 and TRBJ2-7, with 7 bases fitting TRBD1. The germline gives CDR1 SEHNR, CDR2 FQNEAQ (reference sequence). With V trimmed by 8 bases and J by 3 bases, 13 bases remained unmatched. This CDR3 has 15 amino acids.

This clonotype was seen many times. This chain uses TRBV6-5 with TRBJ2-7; perhaps TRBD2 as D (6 bases). The CDR3 spans 17 residues. Per germline, CDR1 MNHEY and CDR2 SVGAGI. V lost 0 bases, J lost 4 bases, and 19 bases lay in between. The CDR3 DNA reads TGTGCCAGCAGTTACTCGAGAGGACTACCGACCAGATACGAGCAGTACTTC. This translates into CASSYSRGLPTRYEQYF.